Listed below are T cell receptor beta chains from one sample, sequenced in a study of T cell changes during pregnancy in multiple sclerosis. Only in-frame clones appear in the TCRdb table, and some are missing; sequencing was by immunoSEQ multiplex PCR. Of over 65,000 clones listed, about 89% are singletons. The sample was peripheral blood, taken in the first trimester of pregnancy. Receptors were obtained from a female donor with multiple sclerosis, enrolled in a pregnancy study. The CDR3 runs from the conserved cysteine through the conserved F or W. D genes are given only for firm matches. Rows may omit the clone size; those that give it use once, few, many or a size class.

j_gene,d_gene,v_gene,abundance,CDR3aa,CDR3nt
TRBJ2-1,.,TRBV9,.,CASSTSGGRNEQFF,TGTGCCAGCAGCACCTCTGGAGGTCGCAATGAGCAGTTCTTC
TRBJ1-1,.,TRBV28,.,CASRPLLGSEDTEAFF,TGTGCCAGCAGACCCCTCCTCGGCTCCGAGGACACTGAAGCTTTCTTT
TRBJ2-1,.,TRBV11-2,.,CASSPHLGDEQFF,TGTGCCAGCAGCCCCCACCTAGGCGATGAGCAGTTCTTC
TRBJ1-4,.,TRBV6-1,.,CASKQDGTSNEKLFF,TGTGCCAGCAAACAGGACGGCACCTCTAATGAAAAACTGTTTTTT
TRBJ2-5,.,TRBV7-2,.,CASSPGTHQETQYF,TGTGCCAGCAGCCCTGGGACTCACCAAGAGACCCAGTACTTC
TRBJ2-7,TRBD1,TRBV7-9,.,CASSPSLRTGGYEQYF,TGTGCCAGCAGCCCCTCCTTAAGGACAGGGGGCTACGAGCAGTACTTC
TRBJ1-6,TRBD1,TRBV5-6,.,CASSFGTGLDSPLHF,TGTGCCAGCAGCTTTGGGACAGGCCTTGATTCACCCCTCCACTTT
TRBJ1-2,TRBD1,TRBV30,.,CAWSDRPRTGEDGYTF,TGTGCCTGGAGCGACCGTCCTAGGACAGGGGAGGATGGCTACACCTTC
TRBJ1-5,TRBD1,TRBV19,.,CASSPDRGRLQPQHF,TGTGCCAGTAGCCCGGACAGGGGGCGTTTACAGCCCCAGCATTTT
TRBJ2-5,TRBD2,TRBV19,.,CASSRSRGGLETQYF,TGTGCCAGTAGTAGATCCCGGGGGGGGCTGGAGACCCAGTACTTC
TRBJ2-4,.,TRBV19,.,CASEEDYLQYF,TGTGCCAGTGAGGAAGATTATCTTCAGTACTTC
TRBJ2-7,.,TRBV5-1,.,CASSPAVLRGNYEQYF,TGCGCCAGCAGCCCAGCGGTTTTACGGGGAAACTACGAGCAGTACTTC
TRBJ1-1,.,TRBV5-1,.,CASSLQIVGGGPEAFF,TGCGCCAGCAGCTTGCAGATCGTTGGGGGCGGGCCTGAAGCTTTCTTT
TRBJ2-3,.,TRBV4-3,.,CASSQDTATYTQYF,TGCGCCAGCAGCCAAGATACAGCTACTTATACGCAGTATTTT
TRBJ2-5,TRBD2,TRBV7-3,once,CASSPAGASGETQYF,TGTGCCAGCAGCCCAGCCGGGGCTAGCGGGGAGACCCAGTACTTC
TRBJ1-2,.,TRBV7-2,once,CASSPWQGLTGYTF,TGTGCCAGCAGCCCCTGGCAGGGGTTGACTGGCTACACCTTC
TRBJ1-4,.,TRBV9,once,CASSVREGFREKLFF,TGTGCCAGCAGCGTGAGGGAAGGGTTCCGGGAAAAACTGTTTTTT
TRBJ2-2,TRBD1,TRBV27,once,CASSLWQGVKTGELFF,TGTGCCAGCAGTTTGTGGCAGGGGGTTAAGACCGGGGAGCTGTTTTTT
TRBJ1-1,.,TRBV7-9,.,CASTILGQSFF,TGTGCCAGCACCATTTTAGGACAGTCTTTCTTT
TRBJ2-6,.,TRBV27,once,CASSPMDSLSGANVLTF,TGTGCCAGCAGCCCAATGGACAGCCTCTCTGGGGCCAACGTCCTGACTTTC
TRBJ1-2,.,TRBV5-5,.,CASSLIINNYGYTF,TGTGCCAGCAGCTTAATAATTAATAACTATGGCTACACCTTC
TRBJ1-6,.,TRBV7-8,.,CASSGTTGSPLHF,TGTGCCAGCAGCGGAACGACGGGTTCACCCCTCCACTTT
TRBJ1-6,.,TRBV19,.,CATGESSYNSPLHF,TGTGCCACCGGAGAAAGCTCCTATAATTCACCCCTCCACTTT
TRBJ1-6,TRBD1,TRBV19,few,CASSLHRDRDSPLHF,TGTGCCAGTAGTTTACACCGGGACAGAGATTCACCCCTCCACTTT
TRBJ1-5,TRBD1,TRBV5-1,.,CASSLGDRSLDQPQHF,TGCGCCAGCAGCTTGGGGGACAGGTCTCTCGATCAGCCCCAGCATTTT
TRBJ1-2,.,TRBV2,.,CASIRSQGLNYGYTF,TGTGCCAGCATACGGAGCCAGGGACTTAACTATGGCTACACCTTC
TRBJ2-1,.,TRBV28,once,CATSAGGLVHNEQFF,TGTGCCACAAGTGCAGGGGGACTAGTTCACAATGAGCAGTTCTTC
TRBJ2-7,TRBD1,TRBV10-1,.,CASNKTGTEGHEQYF,TGCGCCAGCAATAAAACCGGGACAGAAGGCCACGAGCAGTACTTC
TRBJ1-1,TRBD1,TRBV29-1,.,CSVETGVIGRGTEAFF,TGCAGCGTTGAAACAGGGGTAATAGGACGGGGCACTGAAGCTTTCTTT
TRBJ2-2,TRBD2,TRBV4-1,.,CASSQEKREGRTGELFF,TGCGCCAGCAGCCAAGAGAAACGGGAGGGCCGAACCGGGGAGCTGTTTTTT
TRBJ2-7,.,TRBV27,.,CASGPDSPLYEQYF,TGTGCCAGCGGCCCGGACAGCCCCCTCTACGAGCAGTACTTC